This T cell receptor (beta chain) came from a study of immune characterization of retroperitoneal liposarcoma. The V gene's germline CDR1 is MNHEY and CDR2 SMNVEV (reference sequence). The germline V and J ends were trimmed by 6 bases and 1 base, with 25 bases remaining between them. This CDR3 is 20 amino acids long. MiXCR, run by TCRdb on the PCR reads, gives a single entry per CDR3 protein. The table records about 12,000 distinct CDR3 sequences, approximately 48% of them present only once. Sequencing was carried out using tumor tissue. V is TRBV27 and J is TRBJ2-6, with no clear D. The origin of this receptor is a female donor with retroperitoneal liposarcoma. The DNA for the CDR3 is TGTGCCAGCAGCCCTGAGCCCCACTTAGTAATCCGATCTGGGGCCAACGTCCTGACTTTC. It codes for CASSPEPHLVIRSGANVLTF.